These 3 T cell receptor beta chains share one sample of origin, sequenced in a study of cytomegalovirus exposure and HLA in healthy donors. The method was immunoSEQ multiplex PCR; TCRdb's version includes in-frame clones alone and lacks a portion of them. The profile covers over 200,000 clones, with around 90% appearing a single time and 1.5% to 2.5% taken by the ten largest. Sample: PBMCs. Receptors were obtained from a woman aged 18-29 years in good health and CMV-seropositive.

This clone was picked up one time. This rearrangement joins TRBV9 to TRBJ1-5; 9 nucleotides match TRBD1. The trim removed 2 bases at V and 5 bases at J, leaving 5 bases unmatched. This CDR3 has 15 amino acids. CDR1 and CDR2 (germline): SGDLS, YYNGEE. This CDR3 is CASSVGTGKDQPQHF. The DNA of the CDR3 is TGTGCCAGCAGCGTTGGGACAGGGAAGGATCAGCCCCAGCATTTT. The full variable domain, its missing parts supplied by reference TRBV9 and TRBJ1-5, is DSGVTQTPKHLITATGQRVTLRCSPRSGDLSVYWYQQSLDQGLQFLIQYYNGEERAKGNILERFSAQQFPDLHSELNLSSLELGDSALYFCASSVGTGKDQPQHFGDGTRLSIL.

This clone was counted a few times. V is TRBV19 and J is TRBJ1-2; tentative D call: TRBD1 (6 bases). The germline gives CDR1 LNHDA, CDR2 SQIVND (reference sequence). Between the trimmed V and J ends, which lost 5 bases and 7 bases, there was a span of 17 bases. The length of the CDR3 is 14 residues. The CDR3 DNA sequence: TGTGCCAGTAGTCCCAGGAAACAGGGTCTTGGCTACACCTTC. This sequence encodes CASSPRKQGLGYTF.

The chain recombines TRBV7-9 with TRBJ2-1; D is uncertain. V was pared by 5 bases and J by 9 bases, with 8 bases between. This CDR3 region has 11 residues. Germline loops: CDR1 SEHNR, CDR2 FQNEAQ (reference sequence). The CDR3 loop reads CASSPLSEQFF. For the CDR3, the DNA is TGTGCCAGCAGCCCCTTGAGTGAGCAGTTCTTC.